This T cell receptor beta chain stems from a study of tumor and adjacent non-tumor tissue in lung cancer. General study findings and limits: Compared with tumor, normal lung showed significantly lower TCR diversity.

No cell sorting was done before RNA was extracted from the tissue. There are 14 residues in the CDR3. CDR1 and CDR2 from the germline V gene are MNHNS and SASEGT. TCRbeta libraries were built with three rounds of nested PCR, modified from ARM-PCR. One entry per CDR3 protein results from TCRdb running MiXCR on the multiplex PCR reads. The repertoire holds 71,000 or so distinct CDR3 sequences, with 80% as singletons. Notes on this clonotype: Its target is unknown. The junction and the germline gene differ at one end; a read error may be behind it.

This TCR was sampled from a woman between 50 and 59 years old with non-small cell lung cancer. The chain recombines TRBV6-1 with TRBJ1-2; no clear D. Sequencing input: lung tumor tissue. The CDR3 region is CASNKRPQVYGYTF. DNA for the CDR3: TGTGCCAGCAACAAAAGACCACAAGTTTATGGTTACACCTTC.